These 13 T cell receptor beta chains originate from one sample sequenced in a study of vaccination effects on CD4 cells after COVID-19. Only in-frame clones appear in the TCRdb table, and some are missing; sequencing was by immunoSEQ multiplex PCR. The sample records about 68,000 clones, over 70% being singletons. Antigen-specific CD4+ T cells were first expanded with viral peptide pools by the ViraFEST assay and only then sequenced. Isolation of CD4+ T cells took place after 10 days of culture. The study found no prior SARS-CoV-2 infection in the vaccine recipients, who tested negative for nucleocapsid antibodies. These receptors have no known antigen. Sample: CD4+ T cells from PBMCs cultured with SARS-CoV-2 spike peptides, taken before COVID-19 vaccination. The receptors derive from a human donor who received a COVID-19 vaccine.

CDR3 nucleotide sequence: TGTGCCAGTCACTCCTGGGGGACCTCTGGAAACACCATATATTTT. Translating it yields CASHSWGTSGNTIYF. The genes are TRBV28 and TRBJ1-3; tentative D call: TRBD1 (5 bases). V lost 9 bases, J lost 0 bases, and 15 bases lay in between. Germline V gene data show CDR1 as MDHEN and CDR2 as SYDVKM. The CDR3 covers 15 residues.

The chain is built from TRBV7-3 and TRBJ2-3; D unresolved. Trimming removed 3 bases at V and 6 bases at J, with 10 bases between. This CDR3 has 13 amino acids. The germline CDR1 and CDR2 sequences are SGHTA and FQGTGA. The CDR3 DNA reads TGTGCCAGCAGCTTCCCCAACGAGGATACGCAGTATTTT. Translated: CASSFPNEDTQYF. The full variable domain, rest sourced from reference TRBV7-3 and TRBJ2-3, is GAGVSQTPSNKVTEKGKYVELRCDPISGHTALYWYRQSLGQGPEFLIYFQGTGAADDSGLPNDRFFAVRPEGSVSTLKIQRTERGDSAVYLCASSFPNEDTQYFGPGTRLTVL.

V is TRBV5-4 and J is TRBJ2-5, with D perhaps TRBD2 (5 bases). V lost 5 bases and J 0 bases, leaving 14 bases between the germline ends. Per germline, CDR1 SGHNT and CDR2 YYREEE (reference sequence). The length of the CDR3 is 15 residues. Written as DNA, the CDR3 is TGTGCCAGCAGACCACCCGCGGGTTACCAAGAGACCCAGTACTTC. The encoded protein is CASRPPAGYQETQYF.

The chain employs TRBV6-5 and TRBJ1-5; the D is unclear. CDR1 is MNHEY, CDR2 SVGAGI, per germline. This CDR3 is built from 13 residues. V dropped 0 bases and J dropped 7 bases, with 7 bases sitting between them. The CDR3 protein is CASSYSGKQPQHF. In nucleotides, the CDR3 is TGTGCCAGCAGTTACTCAGGGAAGCAGCCCCAGCATTTT.

The table lists this clone with a count of one. The gene calls are TRBV2 and TRBJ2-7; D unclear. The germline gives CDR1 SNHLY, CDR2 FYNNEI. This CDR3 has 15 residues. V lost 6 bases, J lost 5 bases, and 20 bases lay in between. The CDR3 nucleotides are TGTGCCAGCAGCCCCGCGGCCCTCCATCTCGACGAGCAGTACGTC. It yields the protein CASSPAALHLDEQYV.

The CDR3 spells CASSLQGSNTGELFF. The CDR3 DNA reads TGTGCCAGCAGCTTACAGGGCTCGAACACCGGGGAGCTGTTTTTT. The chain carries TRBV7-3 and TRBJ2-2, with D perhaps matching TRBD1 (5 bases). V was cut by 2 bases and J by 0 bases, with 7 bases left in between. The CDR3 sequence is 15 residues long. Germline CDR1 is SGHTA and CDR2 is FQGTGA.

V gene TRBV18 combines with J gene TRBJ2-6; no reliable D call. V was trimmed by 3 bases and J by 0 bases, leaving 15 bases between them. CDR3 length: 18 amino acids. CDR1 and CDR2 from the germline V gene are KGHSH and LQKENI. CDR3: CASSPPVGPSSGANVLTF. CDR3 coding DNA: TGTGCCAGCTCACCGCCAGTAGGACCCAGCTCTGGGGCCAACGTCCTGACTTTC.

The CDR3 reads CASPTSTNTGELFF. For the CDR3, the DNA is TGTGCCAGCCCGACTAGCACGAACACCGGGGAGCTGTTTTTT. The chain carries TRBV27 and TRBJ2-2, with 7 bases lining up with TRBD2. From germline, CDR1 is MNHEY and CDR2 SMNVEV (reference sequence). V gave up 8 bases and J gave up 0 bases; unmatched junction bases: 3. CDR3 length equals 14 residues.

The chain employs TRBV6-4 and TRBJ2-7; tentatively, D is TRBD1 (6 bases). Trimming shortened V by 7 bases and J by 2 bases, and 18 bases separated the two germline ends. CDR3 length: 15 amino acids. Germline V gene data show CDR1 as MRHNA and CDR2 as SNTAGT. The CDR3 protein is CASTKQGHPPYEQYV. Here the CDR3 DNA reads TGTGCCAGCACCAAACAGGGCCATCCTCCCTACGAGCAGTACGTC.

This clone has a handful of counts. The chain joins TRBV7-9 to TRBJ2-2, with TRBD2 matching over 14 bases. CDR3 size: 17 residues. Trimming took 5 bases from V and 5 from J; bases not matched to a gene: 7. Germline CDR1 reads SEHNR; CDR2 reads FQNEAQ (reference sequence). The CDR3, as DNA: TGTGCCAGCAGCCCAAAGACTAGCGGGGGGGATACCGGGGAGCTGTTTTTT. Amino acid sequence: CASSPKTSGGDTGELFF.

The genes are TRBV28 and TRBJ1-5, with a possible D match to TRBD1 (6 bases). There are 15 residues in the CDR3. V dropped 8 bases and J dropped 0 bases, with 14 bases sitting between them. CDR1 and CDR2 (germline): MDHEN, SYDVKM. The CDR3 DNA follows: TGTGCCAGCTCCAGGGGAGGTTATAGCAATCAGCCCCAGCATTTT. Protein: CASSRGGYSNQPQHF.

The chain combines TRBV2 with TRBJ1-6; D uncertain. This CDR3 contains 14 residues. V was trimmed by 3 bases and J by 7 bases, leaving 10 bases between them. Germline loops: CDR1 SNHLY, CDR2 FYNNEI. The chain's CDR3 is CASSDIGRNSPLHF. The DNA for the CDR3 is TGTGCCAGCAGTGATATAGGTCGAAATTCACCCCTCCACTTT. The whole variable domain, filled in from reference TRBV2 and TRBJ1-6, reads EPEVTQTPSHQVTQMGQEVILRCVPISNHLYFYWYRQILGQKVEFLVSFYNNEISEKSEIFDDQFSVERPDGSNFTLKIRSTKLEDSAMYFCASSDIGRNSPLHFGNGTRLTVT.

This chain joins TRBV6-5 and TRBJ1-3; D is uncertain. CDR1 is MNHEY, CDR2 SVGAGI, per germline. The ends were cut back, 0 bases at V and 8 bases at J, with 14 bases in the middle. The CDR3 length is 15 residues. CDR3 region: CASSYSSSRVYTIYF. The CDR3 nucleotides are TGTGCCAGCAGTTACTCGAGCTCGAGGGTATACACCATATATTTT.